The 15 T cell receptor beta chains below all came from one sample that was sequenced in a study of response to subunit inactivated influenza vaccine. TCRdb reprocessed the RT-PCR reads via MiXCR and lists one record per CDR3 protein. The table includes almost 250,000 distinct CDR3 sequences, more than 10% detected once. This sample comprised non-naive T cells sorted from PBMCs, obtained around two weeks before vaccination. The receptors shown here come from a man aged 45-65 years who received an inactivated influenza vaccine.

This clonotype was seen more than once but under ten times. This CDR3 reads CASSLGTPRETQYF. CDR3 nucleotides: TGCGCCAGCAGCTTGGGGACACCTCGGGAGACCCAGTACTTC. V gene TRBV5-1 combines with J gene TRBJ2-5, with D possibly matching TRBD1 (5 bases). The germline gives CDR1 SGHRS, CDR2 YFSETQ. The CDR3 contains 14 residues. Deletions cut 0 bases from V and 5 bases from J, with 11 bases between.

This clonotype was recorded at least ten times. The gene calls are TRBV4-1 and TRBJ1-6; D remains ambiguous. Germline CDR1 MGHRA, CDR2 YSYEKL. CDR3 length: 15 amino acids. V lost 0 bases to trimming and J lost 9 bases, with 12 bases between them. CDR3 region: CASSQDERVRSPLHF. CDR3 sequence (DNA): TGCGCCAGCAGCCAAGACGAGAGGGTTCGTTCACCCCTCCACTTT.

The chain has TRBV7-2 and TRBJ2-5; D gene unclear. V was shortened by 1 base and J by 5 bases, with 11 bases between the two germline ends. Germline CDR1 is SGHTA and CDR2 is FQGNSA. CDR3 length: 14 amino acids. CDR3: CASSLGATRETQYF. In DNA form, the CDR3 reads TGTGCCAGCAGCTTAGGAGCAACGAGGGAGACCCAGTACTTC.

This clonotype was counted between two and nine times. A read error may account for a junction end that differs from germline. The chain has TRBV7-2 and TRBJ2-7; 11 nucleotides match TRBD2. The CDR3 is 14 amino acids. Germline V gene lookup returns CDR1 SGHTA and CDR2 FQGNSA. The CDR3: CASSLAGGPREQYF. CDR3 nucleotide sequence: TGTGCCAGCAGTTTAGCGGGAGGGCCTAGGGAGCAGTACTTC.

This clonotype was recorded a few times. The chain employs TRBV6-2 or TRBV6-3 and TRBJ2-5; no clear D. V lost 6 bases and J 0 bases, leaving 2 bases between the germline ends. Germline V gives CDR1 MNHEY, CDR2 SVGEGT. The CDR3 contains 11 residues. In nucleotides, the CDR3 is TGTGCCAGCAGGCACCAAGAGACCCAGTACTTC. Encoded protein: CASRHQETQYF.

The V call is TRBV2, the J call TRBJ2-2, with D perhaps matching TRBD1 or TRBD2 (5 bases each). This CDR3 contains 15 residues. V lost 3 bases to trimming and J lost 6 bases, with 14 bases between them. Germline assignment: CDR1 SNHLY and CDR2 FYNNEI. For the CDR3, the DNA is TGTGCCAGCAGTGAGAGAGGGGATCGGGCCGGGGAGCTGTTTTTT. Translation gives CASSERGDRAGELFF.

This clonotype was counted many times. The chain couples TRBV5-1 to TRBJ2-7, with 7 positions matching TRBD1. The CDR3 covers 12 residues. Germline CDR1 is SGHRS and CDR2 is YFSETQ. V shed 0 bases and J 8 bases; nucleotides not matched to a gene: 2. CDR3 protein: CASSLDRGKQYF. CDR3 bases: TGCGCCAGCAGCTTGGACAGGGGCAAGCAGTACTTC.

V usage is TRBV7-2 and J usage is TRBJ2-1; 8 nucleotides align to TRBD1. Looked up from germline, CDR1 is SGHTA and CDR2 is FQGNSA. The CDR3 is 14 residues long. V lost 3 bases, J lost 8 bases, and 6 bases stayed unmatched. Written as DNA, the CDR3 is TGTGCCAGCAGCTTCGGGACAGGAGAATATGAGCAGTTCTTC. It specifies CASSFGTGEYEQFF.

The chain recombines TRBV20-1 with TRBJ2-1; 10 bases agree with TRBD2. V shed 4 bases, J shed 4 bases, and the junction held 4 bases outside the gene matches. The CDR3 has 14 residues. Per the germline V gene, CDR1 is DFQATT and CDR2 is SNEGSKA (reference sequence). The CDR3 nucleotides read TGCAGTGCTACCGGGACTAGCGCTTACAATGAGCAGTTCTTC. Translated, it gives CSATGTSAYNEQFF.

This clonotype appeared many times. The chain combines TRBV12-3 or TRBV12-4 with TRBJ2-2; D is possibly TRBD2 (6 bases). V dropped 8 bases and J dropped 3 bases, with 10 bases sitting between them. This CDR3 comprises 13 residues. The CDR3 nucleotides read TGTGCCAGCGGCGGGACTTACACCGGGGAGCTGTTTTTT. As protein: CASGGTYTGELFF.

This clonotype was seen a handful of times. CDR3 in amino acids: CATRPGLAPQETQYF. The CDR3 DNA follows: TGTGCCACCCGGCCTGGACTAGCTCCACAAGAGACCCAGTACTTC. The V gene is TRBV15, the J gene TRBJ2-5, with 8 nucleotides matching TRBD2. Per the germline V gene, CDR1 is LNHNV and CDR2 is YYDKDF (reference sequence). The CDR3 sequence is 15 residues long. V shed 8 bases, J shed 2 bases, and the junction held 10 bases outside the gene matches. Full variable domain (remainder filled in from reference TRBV15 and TRBJ2-5): DAMVIQNPRYQVTQFGKPVTLSCSQTLNHNVMYWYQQKSSQAPKLLFHYYDKDFNNEADTPDNFQSRRPNTSFCFLDIRSPGLGDTAMYLCATRPGLAPQETQYFGPGTRLLVL.

Turning to this clonotype: Since the CDR3 does not end with the conserved phenylalanine or tryptophan, this likely comes from a read error. This chain links TRBV20-1 with TRBJ2-3, with D perhaps matching TRBD2 (5 bases). The CDR3 runs 14 residues. V was clipped by 3 bases and J by 0 bases, with 10 bases between them. Germline CDR1 and CDR2: DFQATT and SNEGSKA (reference sequence). The CDR3 protein is CSASSAQSTDTQYL. CDR3 nucleotide sequence: TGCAGTGCTAGTAGCGCTCAAAGCACAGATACGCAGTATTTA.

Only a few counts were recorded for this clonotype. The gene calls are TRBV5-1 and TRBJ2-2, with D tentatively TRBD1 (5 bases). The CDR3 totals 13 residues. The V and J ends lost 7 bases and 5 bases respectively, with 12 bases between them. Germline CDR1 is SGHRS and CDR2 is YFSETQ. In nucleotides, the CDR3 is TGCGCCAGCCCAAGGGGTTGGACCGGGGAGCTGTTTTTT. Translated: CASPRGWTGELFF.

This clonotype has more than one count but fewer than ten. The V call is TRBV12-3 or TRBV12-4, the J call TRBJ1-3, with a tentative D call TRBD1 (5 bases). Trimming shortened V by 4 bases and J by 0 bases, and 16 bases separated the two germline ends. The CDR3 covers 17 residues. The CDR3 region is CASSSPRDASSGNTIYF. CDR3 in DNA: TGTGCCAGCAGTTCGCCCCGGGACGCCAGCTCTGGAAACACCATATATTTT.

This clonotype was detected only a few times. The V gene is TRBV14, the J gene TRBJ2-4; 10 bases line up with TRBD1. Germline CDR1 and CDR2: SGHDN and FVKESK. V lost 4 bases to trimming and J lost 16 bases; unmatched junction nucleotides: 10. The CDR3 covers 13 residues. The CDR3 DNA reads as TGTGCCAGCAGCCTAACAGGGACAGGGGTCTGCTACTTC. This encodes CASSLTGTGVCYF.